Each of the 17 T cell receptor beta chains below was sequenced from the same sample in a study of blood T cell repertoires in COVID-19. Clones were read by immunoSEQ multiplex PCR, and TCRdb kept only the in-frame ones, dropping some. Of over 65,000 clones listed, 80% to 95% are singletons. Sequenced sample: peripheral blood. Receptors were obtained from a woman of 80 years or more with acute or convalescent COVID-19.

V is TRBV15 and J is TRBJ2-7, with D perhaps TRBD1 (5 bases). The CDR3 covers 13 residues. V lost 5 bases to trimming and J lost 7 bases, with 15 bases between them. Germline V gives CDR1 LNHNV, CDR2 YYDKDF (reference sequence). CDR3 in DNA: TGTGCCACCAGCGTCGGCGTTAGGGGTGAGCAGTACTTC. Its translation: CATSVGVRGEQYF.

The CDR3 is CASSAPGLHTGELFF. The CDR3 region has the DNA TGTGCCAGCAGCGCACCGGGACTCCACACCGGGGAGCTGTTTTTT. The V call is TRBV9, the J call TRBJ2-2, with a tentative D call TRBD2 (6 bases). The V and J ends lost 3 bases and 3 bases respectively, with 12 bases between them. The germline gives CDR1 SGDLS, CDR2 YYNGEE. This CDR3 has 15 amino acids. Complete variable domain (other parts from reference TRBV9 and TRBJ2-2): DSGVTQTPKHLITATGQRVTLRCSPRSGDLSVYWYQQSLDQGLQFLIQYYNGEERAKGNILERFSAQQFPDLHSELNLSSLELGDSALYFCASSAPGLHTGELFFGEGSRLTVL.

The V and J genes are TRBV7-2 and TRBJ2-5, with D possibly being TRBD1 (5 bases). This CDR3 has 13 amino acids. Trimming removed 2 bases at V and 3 bases at J, with 7 bases between. Per the germline V gene, CDR1 is SGHTA and CDR2 is FQGNSA. The CDR3 is CASSLYRKETQYF. DNA for the CDR3: TGTGCCAGCAGCTTATACAGGAAAGAGACCCAGTACTTC.

This chain connects TRBV11-2 to TRBJ2-3, with unresolved D. Germline CDR1 is SGHAT and CDR2 is FQNNGV. This CDR3 comprises 13 residues. Trimming shortened V by 5 bases and J by 1 base, and 7 bases separated the two germline ends. CDR3 DNA: TGTGCCAGCAGCCAGACTCGCACAGATACGCAGTATTTT. As protein: CASSQTRTDTQYF.

The genes are TRBV3-1 (or the pseudogene TRBV3-2) and TRBJ1-2, with TRBD1 identical over 7 bases. Germline-derived CDR1 and CDR2 are LGHDT and YNNKEL (reference sequence). The CDR3 extends over 14 amino acids. V lost 7 bases, J lost 8 bases, and 13 bases stayed unmatched. Here the CDR3 reads CASTRRGRAGGYTF. CDR3 sequence (DNA): TGTGCCAGCACTCGGAGGGGGCGAGCGGGCGGCTACACCTTC.

With regard to this clone: A junction boundary mismatches the germline segment, possibly from a read error. Written as DNA, the CDR3 is TGTGCCAGCAGGTTGGGACAAACCGGGGAGCTGTTTTTT. Translated, it gives CASRLGQTGELFF. The chain joins TRBV5-4 to TRBJ2-2; D may be TRBD1 (6 bases). Germline-derived CDR1 and CDR2 are SGHNT and YYREEE (reference sequence). There are 13 residues in the CDR3.

This chain connects TRBV7-2 to TRBJ2-1, with D unresolved. V lost 1 base, J lost 0 bases, and 7 bases lay in between. CDR1 is SGHTA, CDR2 FQGNSA, per germline. The CDR3 spans 15 residues. The CDR3 region has the DNA TGTGCCAGCAGCTTAGTCGGTAGCTCCTACAATGAGCAGTTCTTC. It yields the protein CASSLVGSSYNEQFF.

This clone was counted a single time. The chain uses TRBV6-5 and TRBJ2-1; TRBD2 aligns across 11 bases. Germline V gene sequence: CDR1 MNHEY, CDR2 SVGAGI. CDR3 length equals 15 residues. The junction had 8 bases not matched to a gene; V was cut back by 6 bases and J by 7 bases. CDR3 residues: CASSRTSGSGNEQFF. In DNA, the CDR3 is TGTGCCAGCAGCCGTACTAGCGGGAGTGGAAATGAGCAGTTCTTC.

This clone was seen once. The chain links TRBV6-6 to TRBJ1-2; D is perhaps TRBD1 (6 bases). Germline V CDR1 and CDR2: MNHNY, SVGAGI (reference sequence). This CDR3 region has 15 residues. V was trimmed by 3 bases and J by 1 base, leaving 12 bases between them. The CDR3: CASSYQRTVNYGYTF. The CDR3 bases are TGTGCCAGCAGTTATCAGCGGACAGTTAACTATGGCTACACCTTC.

The chain couples TRBV5-1 to TRBJ2-7, with unresolved D. Germline CDR1 and CDR2: SGHRS and YFSETQ. Trimming cost V 1 base and J 3 bases, with 14 bases left between them. CDR3 length equals 15 residues. As DNA, the CDR3 is TGCGCCAGCAGCTTGAGCTCATTCCTTCTCTACGAGCAGTACTTC. Amino acid sequence: CASSLSSFLLYEQYF.

V gene TRBV7-2 combines with J gene TRBJ1-1; 10 bases agree with TRBD1. The V and J ends lost 1 base and 4 bases, in that order; junction bases with no gene match: 3. Germline values: CDR1 SGHTA, CDR2 FQGNSA. This CDR3 has 15 residues. In DNA, the CDR3 is TGTGCCAGCAGCTTAGGTTGGACAGGGGGCACTGAAGCTTTCTTT. Protein sequence: CASSLGWTGGTEAFF.

The chain is built from TRBV28 and TRBJ2-6, with 8 bases lining up with TRBD1. The CDR3 extends over 16 amino acids. The V gene's germline CDR1 is MDHEN and CDR2 SYDVKM. Trimming at V came to 4 bases and at J to 1 base, leaving 3 bases not matched to a gene. CDR3 in DNA: TGTGCCAGCAGTTCAGGGGGCGGTTCTGGGGCCAACGTCCTGACTTTC. Translated: CASSSGGGSGANVLTF.

This chain joins TRBV18 and TRBJ2-1; TRBD2 might be the D (6 bases). The CDR3 runs to 16 residues. The V end was cut by 4 bases, the J end by 7 bases, with 20 bases between. Per germline, CDR1 KGHSH and CDR2 LQKENI. The CDR3 spells CASSLPGTPGGNEQFF. The CDR3 coding sequence is TGTGCCAGCTCACTTCCCGGGACTCCAGGAGGTAATGAGCAGTTCTTC.

Turning to this clone: The same CDR3 arises from other DNA sequences in this sample as well. The chain couples TRBV18 to TRBJ1-2; tentatively, D is TRBD1 (6 bases). Trimming left V 2 bases short and J 2 bases short, with 6 bases between. Germline CDR1 is KGHSH and CDR2 is LQKENI. The CDR3 extends over 13 amino acids. In DNA form, the CDR3 reads TGTGCCAGCTCACCAGGACAGAACTATGGCTACACCTTC. Protein sequence: CASSPGQNYGYTF.

This clone turned up a few times. The chain couples TRBV2 to TRBJ1-1; no firm D call. The ends were cut back, 4 bases at V and 0 bases at J, with 6 bases in the middle. Per germline, CDR1 SNHLY and CDR2 FYNNEI. The CDR3 is 13 residues long. CDR3 residues: CASSGEMNTEAFF. In DNA form, the CDR3 reads TGTGCCAGCAGTGGGGAGATGAACACTGAAGCTTTCTTT.

V and J are TRBV3-1 (or the pseudogene TRBV3-2) and TRBJ1-1, with a possible D match to TRBD1 (6 bases). With 6 bases removed from V and 5 bases from J, the gap between germline ends came to 13 bases. Germline V gene lookup returns CDR1 LGHDT and CDR2 YNNKEL (reference sequence). The CDR3 spans 13 residues. CDR3 residues: CASRPTGFTEAFF. As DNA, the CDR3 is TGTGCCAGCAGGCCTACAGGGTTTACTGAAGCTTTCTTT.

The chain couples TRBV10-3 to TRBJ2-5; D is ambiguous. The ends were cut back, 0 bases at V and 4 bases at J, with 3 bases in the middle. The V gene's germline CDR1 is ENHRY and CDR2 SYGVKD. The CDR3 spans 12 residues. The CDR3 protein is CAISESSETQYF. The CDR3 DNA follows: TGTGCCATCAGTGAGTCCTCAGAGACCCAGTACTTC.